The present entry profiles one T cell receptor beta chain with its context. This entry is derived from a study of blood T cell repertoires in COVID-19. Study in general: Samples of COVID-19 (acute and convalescent) were obtained from the United States, Italy and Spain.

The V and J ends lost 6 bases and 7 bases, in that order; junction bases with no gene match: 10. Germline V CDR1 and CDR2: SGHRS, YFSETQ. The CDR3 sequence is 14 residues long. Source study methods: Estimation of nucleated cell counts relied on the amplification of reference gene primers. Assay: immunoSEQ multiplex PCR; the TCRdb copy retains only in-frame clones and omits some. The V and J calls and clone size are taken from that table; D and trimming were inferred from the DNA. The sample has 250,000 or so clones, over 80% seen once. Enrolled through a virtual design, the participants were between roughly 18 and 95 years of age and came from 24 US areas. Assignment of participants to cohorts was predicated upon participant-reported clinical history.

The genes are TRBV5-1 and TRBJ1-2; 9 nucleotides align to TRBD1. The source material was PBMCs or T cells enriched from blood (not recorded which). The receptor was isolated from a woman aged 25 to 39 with acute COVID-19. CDR3 DNA sequence: TGCGCCAGCACGGCGGGACAGGGTTTGAGTGGCTACACCTTC. It is translated as CASTAGQGLSGYTF.